A single sample is the source of the 3 T cell receptor beta chains below, sequenced in a study of T cells in Graves' hyperthyroidism and ophthalmopathy. There were TCR beta CDR3 regions amplified from RNA transcripts. HTBI primers drove first-round RT-PCR of the TCR CDR3. MiXCR, run by TCRdb on the multiplex PCR reads, gives a single entry per CDR3 protein. The repertoire holds some 690,000 distinct CDR3 sequences, 15% to 20% seen once, with roughly a sixth in the top ten. Specimen: blood. The receptor source for this set is a middle-aged man with Graves' hyperthyroidism.

The genes are TRBV5-6 and TRBJ2-4; TRBD1 might be the D (6 bases). Trimming removed 0 bases from V and 10 bases from J, with 17 bases in between. The CDR3 is made up of 15 amino acids. In germline, CDR1 is SGHDT, CDR2 YYEEEE. The CDR3 protein is CASSLVDSDFFIQYF. The CDR3 DNA reads as TGTGCCAGCAGCTTGGTGGACAGCGATTTCTTTATTCAGTACTTC.

The chain couples TRBV6-5 to TRBJ1-5; D call uncertain. Germline V CDR1 and CDR2: MNHEY, SVGAGI. This CDR3 has 13 amino acids. Trimming removed 2 bases from V and 4 bases from J, with 6 bases in between. The CDR3 nucleotides read TGTGCCAGCAGTTACACGTGGAATCAGCCCCAGCATTTT. As protein: CASSYTWNQPQHF.

This clonotype was picked up a small number of times. The rearrangement links TRBV20-1 to TRBJ2-5; a possible D gene is TRBD1 (6 bases). The V gene lost 5 bases and the J gene lost 5 bases, with 24 bases spanning the gap. The germline V gene has CDR1 DFQATT and CDR2 SNEGSKA (reference sequence). The CDR3 is 16 residues long. The CDR3 DNA sequence: TGCAGTGCTGACGGGGTCAGAGGGGGACCTCCCGAGACCCAGTACTTC. This gives the protein CSADGVRGGPPETQYF.